These 16 T cell receptor beta chains came from one sample sequenced in a study of T cells in Graves' hyperthyroidism and ophthalmopathy. Amplified TCR beta CDR3 regions came from RNA transcripts. Researchers ran a first-round RT-PCR on the TCR CDR3 using the HTBI primer set. TCRdb itself ran the multiplex PCR reads through MiXCR, one entry per CDR3 protein. This table holds hundreds of thousands of distinct CDR3 sequences, about 15% found once. The sample comprised blood. These receptors were obtained from a young man with Graves' ophthalmopathy.

This clonotype showed up many times. The chain couples TRBV30 to TRBJ1-1; 8 bases line up with TRBD1. This CDR3 is 13 amino acids long. Germline V CDR1 and CDR2: GTSNPN, SVGIG (reference sequence). The junction had 9 bases not matched to a gene; V was cut back by 2 bases and J by 10 bases. The CDR3 sequence is CAWSFGQGVIAFF. As DNA, the CDR3 is TGTGCCTGGAGTTTCGGACAGGGAGTGATAGCTTTCTTT.

Details on this clonotype: A read error is possible here, since a much larger clone lies one base away. The chain recombines TRBV24-1 with TRBJ2-5, with D maybe TRBD2 (6 bases). The CDR3 is made up of 15 amino acids. Trimming left V 4 bases short and J 4 bases short, with 15 bases between. The germline V gene encodes CDR1 KGHDR and CDR2 SFDVKD. Written as DNA, the CDR3 is TGTGCCACCAGTGACGCCGGTGCGGGGCCAGAGACCCAGTACTTC. It translates to CATSDAGAGPETQYF.

Many counts were recorded for this clonotype. The chain combines TRBV7-2 with TRBJ2-7, with D maybe TRBD2 (6 bases). The CDR3 is 14 amino acids. Per germline, CDR1 SGHTA and CDR2 FQGNSA. V lost 0 bases and J lost 3, with 9 bases in between. CDR3 nucleotide sequence: TGTGCCAGCAGCTTAGCTCCGGGGGTCTACGAGCAGTACTTC. It encodes CASSLAPGVYEQYF.

In its sample, this clonotype was seen many times. The DNA for the CDR3 is TGCGCCAGCAGCTTGTCTGGGATTAGCACCATATATTTT. Translating gives CASSLSGISTIYF. The V and J genes are TRBV5-1 and TRBJ1-3; unclear D gene. The V end was cut by 1 base, the J end by 9 bases, with 11 bases between. CDR3 length equals 13 residues. CDR1 is SGHRS and CDR2 is YFSETQ in the germline V gene.

This chain connects TRBV11-3 to TRBJ2-2; possibly TRBD2 for D (5 bases). Per germline, CDR1 SGHNT and CDR2 YENEEA. V lost 3 bases and J lost 6, with 8 bases in between. The CDR3 is 13 residues long. CDR3 coding DNA: TGTGCCAGCAGCTTCACTAGTCCCGGGGAGCTGTTTTTT. Its protein is CASSFTSPGELFF.

This clonotype was seen more than once but under ten times. The chain is built from TRBV5-1 and TRBJ1-1; 10 nucleotides match TRBD1. The CDR3 loop spans 16 amino acids. Germline V gene sequence: CDR1 SGHRS, CDR2 YFSETQ. The V segment lost 7 bases and the J segment 1 base; nucleotides outside the gene matches: 10. The CDR3 DNA sequence: TGCGCCAGCCCCGGGACAGGGGACTTCTGGAACACTGAAGCTTTCTTT. It yields the protein CASPGTGDFWNTEAFF.

This clonotype has at least ten counts. The chain recombines TRBV6-5 with TRBJ2-5; D is perhaps TRBD1 (5 bases). V was pared by 2 bases and J by 4 bases, with 14 bases between. This CDR3 contains 15 residues. Germline V gives CDR1 MNHEY, CDR2 SVGAGI. The CDR3 DNA reads as TGTGCCAGCAGTTACGCCAGGGTAAAGTCAGAGACCCAGTACTTC. This codes for CASSYARVKSETQYF.

Only a few counts were recorded for this clonotype. V and J are TRBV19 and TRBJ2-7; D remains unclear. The CDR3 spans 11 residues. CDR1 is LNHDA, CDR2 SQIVND, per germline (reference sequence). Trimming pared 4 bases from V and 6 bases from J, leaving 7 bases between. The CDR3 DNA sequence: TGTGCCAGTAGTAACAAGGTCGAGCAGTACTTC. Protein sequence: CASSNKVEQYF.

This sequence joins TRBV27 and TRBJ2-7; no clear D. The germline V gene has CDR1 MNHEY and CDR2 SMNVEV (reference sequence). The ends were cut back, 8 bases at V and 4 bases at J, with 15 bases in the middle. The CDR3 is 13 amino acids. CDR3 DNA: TGTGCCAGCGCAAGGCCTCCCGTTTACGAGCAGTACTTC. Translated, it gives CASARPPVYEQYF.

With respect to this clonotype: Possible read error: a much larger clone is one base away. The V gene is TRBV11-2, the J gene TRBJ1-4; TRBD1 might be the D (6 bases). CDR1 and CDR2 (germline): SGHAT, FQNNGV. The CDR3 is made up of 14 amino acids. CDR3 residues: CASSPRGGGEKLSF. The CDR3 DNA reads TGTGCCAGCAGCCCACGAGGGGGGGGGGAAAAACTGTCTTTT.

This clonotype was observed a handful of times. The V gene is TRBV19, the J gene TRBJ1-4; a possible D gene is TRBD1 (6 bases). The CDR3 loop spans 14 amino acids. From germline, CDR1 is LNHDA and CDR2 SQIVND (reference sequence). Trimming pared 10 bases from V and 0 bases from J, leaving 12 bases between. The CDR3 sequence is CAISGGPTNEKLFF. The CDR3 bases are TGTGCCATCTCGGGGGGGCCAACTAATGAAAAACTGTTTTTT. Looking up the rest from reference TRBV19 and TRBJ1-4 gives the full variable domain: DGGITQSPKYLFRKEGQNVTLSCEQNLNHDAMYWYRQDPGQGLRLIYYSQIVNDFQKGDIAEGYSVSREKKESFPLTVTSAQKNPTAFYLCAISGGPTNEKLFFGSGTQLSVL.

This rearrangement joins TRBV28 to TRBJ1-1; D uncertain. V was cut by 4 bases and J by 1 base, with 7 bases left in between. Germline V gene sequence: CDR1 MDHEN, CDR2 SYDVKM. CDR3 length equals 13 residues. The CDR3, as DNA: TGTGCCAGCAGTTACAAGGCGAACACTGAAGCTTTCTTT. Translated: CASSYKANTEAFF.

As for this clonotype: With a much larger clone just one base away, this may be a read error. The V gene is TRBV7-2, the J gene TRBJ2-7; 12 bases map to TRBD2. This CDR3 is built from 15 residues. Trimming removed 5 bases from V and 5 bases from J; junction bases left unmatched: 7. The germline CDR1 and CDR2 sequences are SGHTA and FQGNSA. CDR3 DNA: TGTGCCAGCAGCCCGCTGTGGACTAGCGGGGACGAGCAGTACTTC. Translation gives CASSPLWTSGDEQYF.

This chain links TRBV3-1 with TRBJ2-7, with D perhaps TRBD2 (7 bases). Trimming left V 1 base short and J 4 bases short, with 14 bases between. Germline V CDR1 and CDR2: LGHDT, YNNKEL (reference sequence). The CDR3 sequence is 15 residues long. The CDR3 loop is CASSQGVGGQYEQYF. CDR3 DNA: TGTGCCAGCAGCCAAGGGGTGGGGGGGCAGTACGAGCAGTACTTC.

This clonotype was counted many times. The V and J genes are TRBV6-1 and TRBJ2-1; 13 bases are shared with TRBD2. The ends lost 6 bases at V and 3 bases at J; junction bases unmatched: 11. The length of the CDR3 is 18 residues. CDR1 is MNHNS and CDR2 is SASEGT in the germline V gene. For the CDR3, the DNA is TGTGCCAGCAGGGCATCTTGGACTAGCGGGGGACTCTACAATGAGCAGTTCTTC. Amino acid sequence: CASRASWTSGGLYNEQFF.

This clonotype showed up many times. The chain carries TRBV7-8 and TRBJ2-1, with 8 bases that match TRBD1. This CDR3 has 13 residues. V lost 4 bases, J lost 7 bases, and 3 bases stayed unmatched. The V gene's germline CDR1 is SGHVS and CDR2 FQNEAQ. This chain's CDR3 is CASSSGGGNEQFF. The CDR3 DNA is TGTGCCAGCAGCTCAGGGGGCGGAAATGAGCAGTTCTTC.